The next 18 T cell receptor beta chains were all read from a single sample in a study of immune evolution from preneoplasia to lung adenocarcinoma. Method: immunoSEQ multiplex PCR; TCRdb's copy keeps in-frame clones and lacks some. The table has some 9,200 clones, 79% seen once. The sequenced sample was FFPE lung adenocarcinoma in situ tissue. The receptors stem from a person aged 80 or over with lung adenocarcinoma.

The chain has TRBV28 and TRBJ1-1; tentatively, D is TRBD1 (5 bases). This CDR3 is built from 13 residues. V lost 7 bases and J 4 bases, leaving 13 bases between the germline ends. From germline, CDR1 is MDHEN and CDR2 SYDVKM. The CDR3 DNA sequence: TGTGCCAGCACCGGGGGACCTGTCACTGAAGCTTTCTTT. This codes for CASTGGPVTEAFF.

The V and J genes are TRBV29-1 and TRBJ2-3; TRBD1 matches at 10 bases. The CDR3 has 13 amino acids. The junction had 8 bases not matched to a gene; V was cut back by 8 bases and J by 6 bases. Germline V gives CDR1 SQVTM, CDR2 ANQGSEA. The CDR3 coding sequence is TGCAGCTCTAAACCGGGACAGGGGGATACGCAGTATTTT. Translation gives CSSKPGQGDTQYF.

Concerning this clone: At one boundary the junction diverges from the germline segment, which might be a read error. J is TRBJ2-7 and V is TRBV7-2, with D uncertain. Germline V gives CDR1 SGHTA, CDR2 FQGNSA. The CDR3 is 13 residues long. CDR3 in amino acids: CASSLASSSEQYF. The CDR3 coding sequence is TGTGCCAGCAGCTTAGCTTCCTCCTCCGAGCAGTACTTC.

The chain's CDR3 is CSVEIGAYEQYF. CDR3 DNA: TGCAGCGTTGAGATTGGGGCCTACGAGCAGTACTTC. The chain has TRBV29-1 and TRBJ2-7; D gene ambiguous. The CDR3 consists of 12 residues. In germline, CDR1 is SQVTM, CDR2 ANQGSEA. V dropped 3 bases and J dropped 2 bases, with 8 bases sitting between them.

The V and J genes are TRBV6-5 and TRBJ1-6; 7 bases align to TRBD1. This CDR3 comprises 14 residues. Germline loops: CDR1 MNHEY, CDR2 SVGAGI. V shed 5 bases, J shed 7 bases, and the junction held 5 bases outside the gene matches. For the CDR3, the DNA is TGTGCCAGCAGTCGACAGGGCTCGAATTCACCCCTCCACTTT. Translating it yields CASSRQGSNSPLHF.

The V gene is TRBV6-1, the J gene TRBJ1-5, with D hard to call. CDR1 is MNHNS and CDR2 is SASEGT in the germline V gene. The CDR3 runs 15 residues. The germline V and J ends were trimmed by 2 bases and 7 bases, with 15 bases remaining between them. This chain's CDR3 is CASSEIEGLDQPQHF. The CDR3 bases are TGTGCCAGCAGTGAAATAGAGGGCCTTGACCAGCCCCAGCATTTT.

For the CDR3, the DNA is TGCGCCAGCAGCCAGGACAGGGGGCTATCTGAAGCTTTCTTT. This gives the protein CASSQDRGLSEAFF. The rearrangement joins TRBV4-1 to TRBJ1-1; 11 bases are a match to TRBD1. V lost 3 bases and J lost 6; bases outside the gene matches: 3. The CDR3 has 14 residues. Looked up from germline, CDR1 is MGHRA and CDR2 is YSYEKL.

This clone was counted only a few times. This chain links TRBV28 with TRBJ2-5; tentatively, D is TRBD2 (7 bases). There are 15 residues in the CDR3. V was shortened by 3 bases and J by 3 bases, with 14 bases between the two germline ends. Germline CDR1 reads MDHEN; CDR2 reads SYDVKM. CDR3 region: CASSFSRGAKETQYF. CDR3 sequence (DNA): TGTGCCAGCAGTTTCTCTCGGGGGGCAAAAGAGACCCAGTACTTC.

The chain links TRBV21-1 to TRBJ2-1; the D call in the table, TRBD2, was not verified against the DNA. TRBV21-1 corresponds to a pseudogene. There are 16 residues in the CDR3. The CDR3 sequence: CASSKSTRVRYNEQFF. The CDR3 nucleotides read TGTGCCAGCAGCAAAAGCACTAGGGTGCGGTACAATGAGCAGTTCTTC.

The V call is TRBV20-1, the J call TRBJ1-1; the D is unclear. Trimming shortened V by 3 bases and J by 12 bases, and 11 bases separated the two germline ends. Germline V gene data show CDR1 as DFQATT and CDR2 as SNEGSKA (reference sequence). CDR3 length: 10 amino acids. This chain's CDR3 is CSASTGKSFF. The CDR3 DNA sequence: TGCAGTGCTAGTACCGGGAAATCTTTCTTT.

The table lists this clone with a few counts. The V and J genes are TRBV6-5 and TRBJ2-2, with 10 bases that match TRBD1. Trimming at V came to 6 bases and at J to 6 bases, leaving 7 bases not matched to a gene. In germline, CDR1 is MNHEY, CDR2 SVGAGI. This CDR3 has 15 amino acids. The CDR3 region is CASRTWDRGAGELFF. The CDR3 nucleotides are TGTGCCAGCAGAACATGGGACAGGGGAGCCGGGGAGCTGTTTTTT.

A remark on this clone: A junction end diverges from the germline sequence, so it may reflect a read error. Additional DNA sequences in this sample encode the identical CDR3. The chain has TRBV7-3 and TRBJ2-7, with D perhaps matching TRBD1 or TRBD2 (5 bases each). In germline, CDR1 is SGHTA, CDR2 FQGTGA. The CDR3 extends over 14 amino acids. CDR3: CASSLGGLVYEQYF. For the CDR3, the DNA is TGTGCCAGCAGCTTAGGGGGTTTGGTCTACGAGCAGTATTTC. Using reference TRBV7-3 and TRBJ2-7 for the parts outside the CDR3, the full variable domain is GAGVSQTPSNKVTEKGKYVELRCDPISGHTALYWYRQSLGQGPEFLIYFQGTGAADDSGLPNDRFFAVRPEGSVSTLKIQRTERGDSAVYLCASSLGGLVYEQYFGPGTRLTVT.

This clone was seen a few times. The rearrangement uses TRBV23-1 and TRBJ1-5; 8 bases are shared with TRBD1. TRBV23-1 is reported as an ORF; its role is uncertain. CDR3 length: 16 residues. J lost 3 bases, V lost 4 bases, and 8 bases had no gene match. The DNA for the CDR3 is TGCGCCAGCAGTCCCCCGCCGGACAGGGACAATCAGCCCCAGCATTTT. This translates into CASSPPPDRDNQPQHF.

Points on this clone: Sequence at one end of the junction differs from germline and may be a read error. Other DNA sequences in the same sample also yield this CDR3. The rearrangement uses TRBV30 and TRBJ2-5, with D possibly being TRBD1 or TRBD2 (6 bases each). CDR1 and CDR2 (germline): GTSNPN, SVGIG (reference sequence). The CDR3 runs 13 residues. The CDR3 DNA reads TGTGCTTGGAGTGGGGGGCGGAGAGAGACCCAGTACTTC. This codes for CAWSGGRRETQYF.

The V call is TRBV4-1, the J call TRBJ2-7; TRBD2 aligns across 7 bases. Germline V gene sequence: CDR1 MGHRA, CDR2 YSYEKL. This CDR3 spans 15 amino acids. V trimming: 0 bases; J trimming: 5 bases; junction bases outside the gene matches: 7. CDR3 residues: CASSQERGNLDEQYF. The CDR3 DNA follows: TGCGCCAGCAGCCAAGAGCGGGGGAATCTGGACGAGCAGTACTTC.

This clone has a handful of counts. The chain couples TRBV7-2 to TRBJ1-2; D is undetermined. In germline, CDR1 is SGHTA, CDR2 FQGNSA. The CDR3 loop spans 12 amino acids. V lost 4 bases and J lost 5, with 8 bases in between. The CDR3: CASSSYIYGYTF. In DNA, the CDR3 is TGTGCCAGCAGCTCCTACATATATGGCTACACCTTC. Using reference TRBV7-2 and TRBJ1-2 for the parts outside the CDR3, the full variable domain is GAGVSQSPSNKVTEKGKDVELRCDPISGHTALYWYRQSLGQGLEFLIYFQGNSAPDKSGLPSDRFSAERTGGSVSTLTIQRTQQEDSAVYLCASSSYIYGYTFGSGTRLTVV.

The J gene is TRBJ2-7, the V gene TRBV2; 8 positions agree with TRBD1. V was pared by 7 bases and J by 0 bases, with 5 bases of the junction left unmatched. Germline lookup yields CDR1 SNHLY and CDR2 FYNNEI. The CDR3 length is 14 residues. The CDR3 nucleotides are TGTGCCAGCAAGGAGACAGGGGTCTCCTACGAGCAGTACTTC. This codes for CASKETGVSYEQYF.

In DNA form, the CDR3 reads TGTGCCAGCAGCAATACGGGGAGCTCTGGAAACACCATATATTTT. Its translation: CASSNTGSSGNTIYF. The chain links TRBV5-6 to TRBJ1-3, with D unclear. This CDR3 contains 15 residues. In germline, CDR1 is SGHDT, CDR2 YYEEEE. V was pared by 4 bases and J by 0 bases, with 11 bases between.